Listed below are T cell receptor beta chains from one sample, sequenced in a study of blood T cell repertoires in COVID-19. Using immunoSEQ multiplex PCR, the repertoire was profiled, and TCRdb retains in-frame clones only, with some absent. This sample has some 220,000 clones, with around 83% found just once. Input material: peripheral blood. The origin of the receptors is a man in his forties or fifties with active or convalescent COVID-19. Each CDR3 is given with its conserved first and last residue. Fields, in order: clone size, D gene, J gene, V gene, CDR3 protein, CDR3 DNA. A D gene is named only where the DNA matches it firmly. Some rows have no size entry. The others give once, few or many, or a class for an expanded clone.

size: NA
D: NA
J: TRBJ1-1
V: TRBV6-5
CDR3: CASSYHRVAEAFF
DNA: TGTGCCAGCAGTTATCACCGGGTGGCTGAAGCTTTCTTT

size: once
D: TRBD1
J: TRBJ1-2
V: TRBV2
CDR3: CATRGDRGGYGYTF
DNA: TGTGCCACTAGGGGGGACAGGGGCGGCTATGGCTACACCTTC

size: NA
D: TRBD2
J: TRBJ2-7
V: TRBV4-1
CDR3: CASSQATRGGSGRYEQYF
DNA: TGCGCCAGCAGCCAAGCTACCCGGGGGGGTAGCGGGAGGTACGAGCAGTACTTC

size: NA
D: TRBD2
J: TRBJ2-2
V: TRBV6-2/TRBV6-3
CDR3: CASSFGLVSTGELFF
DNA: TGTGCCAGCAGTTTCGGACTAGTATCGACCGGGGAGCTGTTTTTT

size: NA
D: TRBD1
J: TRBJ2-7
V: TRBV28
CDR3: CASPTPGQSYEQYF
DNA: TGTGCCAGCCCTACCCCGGGACAGTCCTACGAGCAGTACTTC

size: NA
D: NA
J: TRBJ1-6
V: TRBV5-6
CDR3: CASSRQGDNSPLHF
DNA: TGTGCCAGCAGTCGTCAGGGCGATAATTCACCCCTCCACTTT

size: NA
D: NA
J: TRBJ1-5
V: TRBV6-5
CDR3: CASSFAGLNQPQHF
DNA: TGTGCCAGCAGTTTCGCGGGCCTTAATCAGCCCCAGCATTTT

size: NA
D: TRBD1
J: TRBJ1-2
V: TRBV7-2
CDR3: CASSFRDSINYGYTF
DNA: TGTGCCAGCAGCTTCCGGGACAGCATTAACTATGGCTACACCTTC

size: NA
D: NA
J: TRBJ1-6
V: TRBV6-5
CDR3: CASREGPGDSPLHF
DNA: TGTGCCAGCCGAGAGGGACCAGGGGATTCACCCCTCCACTTT

size: NA
D: NA
J: TRBJ1-6
V: TRBV28
CDR3: CASSLQGYGNSPLHF
DNA: TGTGCCAGCAGTTTGCAGGGGTATGGAAATTCACCCCTCCACTTT

size: few
D: TRBD2
J: TRBJ2-1
V: TRBV6-4
CDR3: CASSVSGTTPDEQFF
DNA: TGTGCCAGCAGTGTCTCGGGGACTACTCCCGATGAGCAGTTCTTC

size: NA
D: NA
J: TRBJ1-1
V: TRBV20-1
CDR3: CSATGNTEAFF
DNA: TGCAGTGCTACAGGGAACACTGAAGCTTTCTTT

size: few
D: TRBD2
J: TRBJ2-1
V: TRBV11-3
CDR3: CASSLAGGARNEQFF
DNA: TGTGCCAGCAGCTTAGCCGGGGGGGCCCGGAATGAGCAGTTCTTC

size: NA
D: NA
J: TRBJ2-2
V: TRBV12-3/TRBV12-4
CDR3: CASSRDTGELFF
DNA: TGTGCCAGCAGCCGGGACACCGGGGAGCTGTTTTTT

size: NA
D: TRBD1
J: TRBJ1-2
V: TRBV29-1
CDR3: CSVDVGGATNYGYTF
DNA: TGCAGCGTTGACGTAGGGGGCGCGACTAACTATGGCTACACCTTC

size: NA
D: NA
J: TRBJ1-3
V: TRBV5-1
CDR3: CASSKDLVVSGNTIYF
DNA: TGCGCCAGCAGCAAGGACTTAGTAGTCTCTGGAAACACCATATATTTT

size: NA
D: NA
J: TRBJ2-5
V: TRBV27
CDR3: CASRPRGQNPGTQYF
DNA: TGTGCCAGCAGACCCAGGGGTCAGAACCCAGGGACCCAGTACTTC

size: NA
D: TRBD2
J: TRBJ2-3
V: TRBV27
CDR3: CASSEREGADTQYF
DNA: TGTGCCAGCAGTGAGCGGGAGGGAGCAGATACGCAGTATTTT

size: NA
D: TRBD1
J: TRBJ1-4
V: TRBV5-8
CDR3: CASSLGQTGVNEKLFF
DNA: TGTGCCAGCAGCCTGGGCCAGACAGGGGTAAATGAAAAACTGTTTTTT

size: NA
D: TRBD2
J: TRBJ2-3
V: TRBV7-2
CDR3: CASSSQGGLAGNPQYF
DNA: TGTGCCAGCAGCTCGCAAGGGGGACTAGCGGGAAACCCGCAGTATTTT

size: few
D: NA
J: TRBJ2-7
V: TRBV28
CDR3: CASSLGQMYEQYF
DNA: TGTGCCAGCAGTTTGGGCCAGATGTACGAGCAGTACTTC

size: NA
D: NA
J: TRBJ1-1
V: TRBV28
CDR3: CASSLDWNTEAFF
DNA: TGTGCCAGCAGTTTAGACTGGAACACTGAAGCTTTCTTT

size: few
D: NA
J: TRBJ2-2
V: TRBV24-1
CDR3: CATSDRQYTGELFF
DNA: TGTGCCACCAGTGACAGACAGTACACCGGGGAGCTGTTTTTT

size: NA
D: NA
J: TRBJ2-5
V: TRBV7-3
CDR3: CASSAYREETQYF
DNA: TGTGCCAGCAGCGCCTATCGGGAGGAGACCCAGTACTTC

size: few
D: NA
J: TRBJ1-6
V: TRBV25-1
CDR3: CASSVPAGHSYNSPLHF
DNA: TGTGCCAGCAGTGTTCCGGCGGGCCACTCCTATAATTCACCCCTCCACTTT

size: NA
D: NA
J: TRBJ1-1
V: TRBV5-6
CDR3: CASSFRPFDSKNTEAFF
DNA: TGTGCCAGCAGCTTTCGTCCCTTCGACAGTAAGAACACTGAAGCTTTCTTT

size: NA
D: NA
J: TRBJ1-5
V: TRBV6-7
CDR3: CASSYSFNRDCDFSNQPQHF
DNA: TGTGCCAGCAGTTACTCGTTTAATCGGGACTGCGATTTTAGCAATCAGCCCCAGCATTTT

size: NA
D: TRBD1
J: TRBJ1-2
V: TRBV7-8
CDR3: CASSYTGAYGYTF
DNA: TGTGCCAGCAGCTACACAGGGGCCTATGGCTACACCTTC

size: NA
D: TRBD1
J: TRBJ2-3
V: TRBV28
CDR3: CASSFPWTGVTDTDTQYF
DNA: TGTGCCAGCAGTTTCCCGTGGACAGGGGTCACTGACACAGATACGCAGTATTTT

size: few
D: TRBD2
J: TRBJ2-3
V: TRBV4-3
CDR3: CASSQDPRVASGRSDTQYF
DNA: TGCGCCAGCAGCCAAGATCCGAGGGTCGCTAGCGGGAGGTCAGATACGCAGTATTTT

size: NA
D: NA
J: TRBJ2-1
V: TRBV19
CDR3: CATSSLSYNEQFF
DNA: TGTGCCACGTCTAGCCTCTCCTACAATGAGCAGTTCTTC

size: NA
D: NA
J: TRBJ2-3
V: TRBV3-1/TRBV3-2
CDR3: CASSVVGVRGQDTQYF
DNA: TGTGCCAGCAGCGTAGTGGGTGTTAGGGGACAAGATACGCAGTATTTT

size: once
D: TRBD1
J: TRBJ2-1
V: TRBV11-2
CDR3: CASSPLDRGYNEQFF
DNA: TGTGCCAGCAGCCCCCTGGACAGGGGTTACAATGAGCAGTTCTTC

size: NA
D: TRBD2
J: TRBJ2-1
V: TRBV19
CDR3: CASSFLAGGNNEQFF
DNA: TGTGCCAGTAGTTTCCTAGCGGGAGGTAACAATGAGCAGTTCTTC

size: NA
D: NA
J: TRBJ2-1
V: TRBV5-1
CDR3: CASSPLAGYNEQFF
DNA: TGCGCCAGCAGCCCTCTGGCGGGTTACAATGAGCAGTTCTTC

size: NA
D: NA
J: TRBJ2-4
V: TRBV10-3
CDR3: CAISGGDGLAKNIQYF
DNA: TGTGCCATCAGTGGGGGGGACGGTTTAGCCAAAAACATTCAGTACTTC

size: NA
D: NA
J: TRBJ1-3
V: TRBV5-5
CDR3: CASSLAGRPSSGNTIYF
DNA: TGTGCCAGCAGCTTGGCTGGCAGGCCGAGCTCTGGAAACACCATATATTTT

size: NA
D: NA
J: TRBJ2-7
V: TRBV7-9
CDR3: CASSLKAHEQYF
DNA: TGTGCCAGCAGCCTTAAAGCGCACGAGCAGTACTTC

size: NA
D: TRBD1
J: TRBJ1-1
V: TRBV19
CDR3: CASSITGGRNTEAFF
DNA: TGTGCCAGTAGTATAACAGGGGGGCGGAACACTGAAGCTTTCTTT

size: few
D: TRBD1
J: TRBJ1-3
V: TRBV28
CDR3: CASRRQGATSGNTIYF
DNA: TGTGCCAGCAGGCGACAGGGGGCCACCTCTGGAAACACCATATATTTT

size: NA
D: TRBD1
J: TRBJ1-5
V: TRBV9
CDR3: CASSATGAPGVAQHF
DNA: TGTGCCAGCAGCGCCACAGGGGCCCCGGGAGTTGCCCAGCATTTT

size: NA
D: NA
J: TRBJ1-1
V: TRBV11-2
CDR3: CASSLAFGGNTEAFF
DNA: TGTGCCAGCAGCTTGGCTTTCGGGGGAAACACTGAAGCTTTCTTT

size: NA
D: TRBD1
J: TRBJ1-2
V: TRBV14
CDR3: CASSQAGGYGYTF
DNA: TGTGCCAGCAGCCAAGCAGGGGGGTATGGCTACACCTTC

size: once
D: NA
J: TRBJ2-1
V: TRBV4-1
CDR3: CASSQETASYNEQFF
DNA: TGCGCCAGCAGCCAAGAGACAGCCTCCTACAATGAGCAGTTCTTC

size: NA
D: TRBD2
J: TRBJ2-5
V: TRBV18
CDR3: CASSPEAGKETQYF
DNA: TGTGCCAGCTCACCGGAAGCGGGGAAGGAGACCCAGTACTTC

size: NA
D: TRBD2
J: TRBJ2-5
V: TRBV5-4
CDR3: CASQTSGDDGTQYF
DNA: TGTGCCAGCCAGACTAGCGGGGACGACGGGACCCAGTACTTC

size: NA
D: NA
J: TRBJ1-1
V: TRBV4-1
CDR3: CASSQEPGFGEAFF
DNA: TGCGCCAGCAGCCAAGAACCCGGGTTCGGTGAAGCTTTCTTT

size: NA
D: NA
J: TRBJ1-5
V: TRBV6-2/TRBV6-3
CDR3: CASSPSGVWGPKEPQHF
DNA: TGTGCCAGCAGTCCCTCGGGGGTGTGGGGTCCCAAGGAGCCCCAGCATTTT

size: NA
D: TRBD2
J: TRBJ2-1
V: TRBV7-9
CDR3: CASSFSGSLDEQFF
DNA: TGTGCCAGCAGCTTTAGCGGGAGTCTTGATGAGCAGTTCTTC

size: NA
D: NA
J: TRBJ1-1
V: TRBV5-1
CDR3: CASSLAGQNTEAFF
DNA: TGCGCCAGCAGCTTGGCCGGACAGAACACTGAAGCTTTCTTT

size: NA
D: NA
J: TRBJ2-7
V: TRBV5-4
CDR3: CASRPSSDGFLGEQYF
DNA: TGTGCCAGCAGGCCCAGTTCCGATGGTTTCCTAGGAGAGCAGTACTTC

size: NA
D: NA
J: TRBJ1-2
V: TRBV19
CDR3: CASSESADGYTF
DNA: TGTGCCAGTAGTGAGAGCGCGGATGGCTACACCTTC

size: NA
D: TRBD2
J: TRBJ2-3
V: TRBV5-8
CDR3: CASSLGSREGRTDTQYF
DNA: TGTGCCAGCAGCTTGGGCTCGCGGGAGGGCCGCACAGATACGCAGTATTTT